The rows below give T cell receptor beta chains drawn from one sample of a study of CD8 T cells in ankylosing spondylitis. Each CDR3 protein gets one entry after TCRdb re-called the 5' RACE reads with MiXCR. The profile covers about 200,000 distinct CDR3 sequences, with about 26% appearing a single time and less than 8.5% taken by the ten largest. What was sequenced was blood, either unsorted or a sorted T cell fraction (not recorded which). The receptors stem from a male donor with ankylosing spondylitis or in good health (not recorded which). Each CDR3 is given with its conserved first and last residue. A D gene is named only where the DNA matches it firmly. Some rows have no size entry. The others give once, few or many, or a class for an expanded clone.

abundance: many; d_gene: -; j_gene: TRBJ2-4; v_gene: TRBV7-2; CDR3nt: TGTGCCAGCAGCCAGGACCTCGGGGCCAAAAACATTCAGTACTTC; CDR3aa: CASSQDLGAKNIQYF
abundance: -; d_gene: TRBD2; j_gene: TRBJ2-3; v_gene: TRBV4-3; CDR3nt: TGCGCCAGCAGCCAGGAGGCTAGCGGGAGCGGGACAGATACGCAGTATTTT; CDR3aa: CASSQEASGSGTDTQYF
abundance: many; d_gene: -; j_gene: TRBJ1-6; v_gene: TRBV10-2; CDR3nt: TGCGCCAGCAGTGTTGCAGCAGGGTTCGGGTCACCCCTCCACTTT; CDR3aa: CASSVAAGFGSPLHF
abundance: -; d_gene: -; j_gene: TRBJ1-1; v_gene: TRBV5-1; CDR3nt: TGCGCCAGCAGCTCGGTCGGGGCAGGCTCCCGAAACACTGAAGCTTTCTTT; CDR3aa: CASSSVGAGSRNTEAFF
abundance: many; d_gene: TRBD2; j_gene: TRBJ2-1; v_gene: TRBV4-3; CDR3nt: TGCGCCAGCAGCTCTGAGGAGGGAGGGCGTGATGAGCAGTTCTTC; CDR3aa: CASSSEEGGRDEQFF
abundance: many; d_gene: -; j_gene: TRBJ1-1; v_gene: TRBV7-9; CDR3nt: TGTGCCAGCAGCTATCAGGGCCCCATGAACACTGAAGCTTTCTTT; CDR3aa: CASSYQGPMNTEAFF
abundance: -; d_gene: -; j_gene: TRBJ1-5; v_gene: TRBV10-3; CDR3nt: TGTGCCATCAGTGAGTCCGGACACAGCAATCAGCCCCAGCATTTT; CDR3aa: CAISESGHSNQPQHF
abundance: many; d_gene: TRBD2; j_gene: TRBJ2-5; v_gene: TRBV4-2; CDR3nt: TGTGCCAGCAGCCAACCGGGACTAGCGGGAGGGCAAGAGACCCAGTACTTC; CDR3aa: CASSQPGLAGGQETQYF
abundance: many; d_gene: -; j_gene: TRBJ2-7; v_gene: TRBV11-2; CDR3nt: TGTGCCAGCAGCTTAGGTGCCATGGCCGCCGGACGGGAGCAGTACTTC; CDR3aa: CASSLGAMAAGREQYF
abundance: -; d_gene: -; j_gene: TRBJ2-7; v_gene: TRBV6-1; CDR3nt: TGTGCCAGCAGTGCCAAGGACGGGTCCTACGAGCAGTACTTC; CDR3aa: CASSAKDGSYEQYF
abundance: many; d_gene: -; j_gene: TRBJ2-2; v_gene: TRBV12-3/TRBV12-4; CDR3nt: TGTGCCAGCAGTCCGGGAAACACCGGGGAGCTGTTTTTT; CDR3aa: CASSPGNTGELFF
abundance: few; d_gene: -; j_gene: TRBJ1-2; v_gene: TRBV19; CDR3nt: TGTGCCACCAAAGAAGCCCGGTTCGACTATGGCTACACCTTC; CDR3aa: CATKEARFDYGYTF
abundance: many; d_gene: -; j_gene: TRBJ2-2; v_gene: TRBV7-2; CDR3nt: TGTGCCAGCAGCCCGCCGTTTGGGGAGCTGTTTTTT; CDR3aa: CASSPPFGELFF
abundance: -; d_gene: -; j_gene: TRBJ2-7; v_gene: TRBV5-1; CDR3nt: TGCGCCAGCAGCTTGTGGCAGGGAAGCTCCTACGAGCAGTACTTC; CDR3aa: CASSLWQGSSYEQYF
abundance: -; d_gene: TRBD1; j_gene: TRBJ2-3; v_gene: TRBV29-1; CDR3nt: TGCAGCGTCGTTTTAGGGCAGGGGGCAAAGGATACGCAGTATTTT; CDR3aa: CSVVLGQGAKDTQYF
abundance: many; d_gene: -; j_gene: TRBJ1-6; v_gene: TRBV4-2; CDR3nt: TGTGCCAGCAGCCAAGACAGCCGGAATTCACCCCTCCACTTT; CDR3aa: CASSQDSRNSPLHF